Presented here are 14 T cell receptor beta chains from one specimen sequenced in a study of blood T cell repertoires in COVID-19. The data were produced by immunoSEQ multiplex PCR, yet TCRdb's version contains in-frame clones alone and is incomplete. The table has roughly 250,000 clones, around 87% seen once; the top ten hold over 2%. Sequencing was carried out using peripheral blood. Receptors originate from a woman aged 45-59 years with acute or convalescent COVID-19.

The genes are TRBV20-1 and TRBJ1-1, with a weak D call TRBD1 (5 bases). CDR3 size: 11 residues. The germline gives CDR1 DFQATT, CDR2 SNEGSKA (reference sequence). Trimming took off 5 bases at V and 6 bases at J, with 10 bases between the two ends. The CDR3: CSAGRGAEAFF. The DNA for the CDR3 is TGCAGTGCTGGGCGGGGGGCTGAAGCTTTCTTT.

This clone was picked up a small number of times. This chain links TRBV6-5 with TRBJ1-5; TRBD1 matches at 7 bases. The CDR3 is made up of 13 amino acids. V shed 6 bases, J shed 6 bases, and the junction held 5 bases outside the gene matches. Per germline, CDR1 MNHEY and CDR2 SVGAGI. CDR3 amino acids: CASSHYRGQPQHF. CDR3 sequence (DNA): TGTGCCAGCAGCCACTACAGGGGTCAGCCCCAGCATTTT.

This clone was counted between two and nine times. The sample contains more than one DNA sequence encoding this CDR3. The V gene is TRBV7-3, the J gene TRBJ2-1; D gene unclear. Trimming removed 3 bases at V and 0 bases at J, with 6 bases between. Germline values: CDR1 SGHTA, CDR2 FQGTGA. CDR3 length: 14 residues. The CDR3: CASSFAGSYNEQFF. The DNA for the CDR3 is TGTGCCAGCAGCTTTGCAGGCTCCTACAATGAGCAGTTCTTC.

The chain joins TRBV9 to TRBJ2-1; 7 bases fit TRBD1. With 4 bases clipped from V and 6 bases from J, the junction kept 16 bases outside the gene matches. Germline V CDR1 and CDR2: SGDLS, YYNGEE. The CDR3 runs 17 residues. CDR3 in DNA: TGTGCCAGCAGCACTACACTTGACATCAGGGGGTCCAATGAGCAGTTCTTC. Its translation is CASSTTLDIRGSNEQFF.

This chain connects TRBV7-2 to TRBJ1-2; 9 positions match TRBD1. The junction had 10 bases not matched to a gene; V was cut back by 4 bases and J by 4 bases. CDR1 is SGHTA and CDR2 is FQGNSA in the germline V gene. This CDR3 has 16 residues. As DNA, the CDR3 is TGTGCCAGCAGCTCCCGGGACAGGGCCGAAGGCTATGGCTACACCTTC. The encoded protein is CASSSRDRAEGYGYTF.

The chain is built from TRBV3-1 (or the pseudogene TRBV3-2) and TRBJ2-1; a possible D gene is TRBD2 (5 bases). CDR1 and CDR2 from the germline V gene are LGHDT and YNNKEL (reference sequence). There are 14 residues in the CDR3. The germline V and J ends were trimmed by 4 bases and 7 bases, with 14 bases remaining between them. This chain's CDR3 is CASSRGRDYNEQFF. The CDR3 bases are TGTGCCAGCAGCCGAGGACGGGATTATAATGAGCAGTTCTTC.

The sample holds a few counts of this clone. The V and J genes are TRBV19 and TRBJ2-5; TRBD1 aligns across 9 bases. The CDR3 extends over 13 amino acids. Germline-derived CDR1 and CDR2 are LNHDA and SQIVND (reference sequence). With V trimmed by 8 bases and J by 5 bases, 6 bases remained unmatched. The CDR3 here is CASATGGGETQYF. The CDR3 region has the DNA TGTGCCAGTGCCACAGGGGGCGGCGAGACCCAGTACTTC.

This sequence joins TRBV9 and TRBJ2-1, with 9 nucleotides matching TRBD1. Germline trimming cut 3 bases from V and 6 bases from J; bases unmatched to any gene: 4. Germline lookup yields CDR1 SGDLS and CDR2 YYNGEE. This CDR3 region has 14 residues. CDR3 bases: TGTGCCAGCAGCGCCTTGACAGGGGGCAATGAGCAGTTCTTC. Residues: CASSALTGGNEQFF.

The V gene is TRBV6-5, the J gene TRBJ2-2; D is ambiguous. The V gene's germline CDR1 is MNHEY and CDR2 SVGAGI. Trimming took off 5 bases at V and 2 bases at J, with 9 bases between the two ends. The CDR3 is made up of 14 amino acids. As DNA, the CDR3 is TGTGCCAGCAGTCCGGGTTTCAACACCGGGGAGCTGTTTTTT. Residues: CASSPGFNTGELFF.

The V gene is TRBV29-1, the J gene TRBJ1-4, with D possibly TRBD1 on 6 matching bases. Between the trimmed V and J ends, which lost 6 bases and 6 bases, there was a span of 17 bases. The CDR3 contains 14 residues. Germline V CDR1 and CDR2: SQVTM, ANQGSEA. CDR3 sequence reads: CSVWGGQADEKLFF. The CDR3 region has the DNA TGCAGCGTGTGGGGGGGGCAGGCGGATGAAAAACTGTTTTTT.

This clone has only a few counts. The rearrangement links TRBV7-9 to TRBJ2-1, with TRBD2 matching 11 bases. The V gene's germline CDR1 is SEHNR and CDR2 FQNEAQ (reference sequence). The CDR3 sequence is 13 residues long. V dropped 8 bases and J dropped 9; count of bases not matched to a gene: 6. The CDR3: CASDVAGGGEQFF. For the CDR3, the DNA is TGTGCCAGCGACGTAGCGGGAGGGGGTGAGCAGTTCTTC.

The rearrangement uses TRBV10-1 and TRBJ2-3, with D possibly being TRBD2 (5 bases). This CDR3 has 14 amino acids. V lost 3 bases and J lost 5, with 12 bases in between. Germline CDR1 is WNHNN and CDR2 is SYGVQD (reference sequence). The CDR3 coding sequence is TGCGCCAGCAGTGATTGGCTAGCAGGAGATACGCAGTATTTT. Amino acids: CASSDWLAGDTQYF.

This chain links TRBV7-8 with TRBJ2-2; TRBD1 is a possible D gene (6 bases). V lost 5 bases and J 5 bases, leaving 9 bases between the germline ends. Germline lookup yields CDR1 SGHVS and CDR2 FQNEAQ. The CDR3 contains 13 residues. Written as DNA, the CDR3 is TGTGCCAGCAGCCCAAGGGGGACCGGGGAGCTGTTTTTT. Protein product: CASSPRGTGELFF.

The rearrangement links TRBV6-5 to TRBJ1-1, with 7 bases identical to TRBD1. Germline trimming cut 7 bases from V and 0 bases from J; bases unmatched to any gene: 8. The CDR3 covers 15 residues. Germline V CDR1 and CDR2: MNHEY, SVGAGI. The CDR3 is CASTSGGRLNTEAFF. The DNA for the CDR3 is TGTGCCAGCACCTCAGGGGGTAGGTTGAACACTGAAGCTTTCTTT.